The rows below give T cell receptor beta chains drawn from one sample of a study of identical twins. MiXCR, run by TCRdb on the 5' RACE reads, gives a single entry per CDR3 protein. Of roughly 240,000 distinct CDR3 sequences in the sample, 7.5% were seen once. This sample was also put to use in a study of yellow fever vaccine responses in identical twins.

The sample taken for sequencing was CD8+ T cells sorted from blood. These receptors all come from a young woman in good health. The CDR3 runs from the conserved cysteine through the conserved F or W. Fields, in order: J gene, D gene, V gene, clone size, CDR3 protein, CDR3 DNA. D genes are given only for firm matches. Some rows have no size entry. The others give once, few or many, or a class for an expanded clone.

>TRBJ2-5|TRBD2|TRBV7-9|few
CASSLGTSAQETQYF
TGTGCCAGCAGCTTGGGGACTAGCGCTCAAGAGACCCAGTACTTC
>TRBJ2-3|.|TRBV12-3/TRBV12-4|many
CASSPDYTDTQYF
TGTGCCAGCAGCCCGGACTACACAGATACGCAGTATTTT
>TRBJ2-1|.|TRBV11-2|.
CASSLGFLGGDEQFF
TGTGCCAGCAGCTTGGGCTTTTTAGGGGGGGATGAGCAGTTCTTC
>TRBJ2-7|.|TRBV7-8|few
CASSPYRDGSPEQYF
TGTGCCAGCAGCCCATACCGGGACGGGAGTCCCGAGCAGTACTTC
>TRBJ2-7|TRBD2|TRBV29-1|few
CSVDSGDELYEQYF
TGCAGCGTTGATAGCGGGGATGAATTATACGAGCAGTACTTC
>TRBJ2-1|TRBD2|TRBV7-9|.
CASSNAGDEQFF
TGTGCCAGCAGCAACGCGGGGGATGAGCAGTTCTTC
>TRBJ2-2|.|TRBV9|few
CASDRDPGTGELFF
TGTGCCAGCGACCGGGATCCCGGCACCGGGGAGCTGTTTTTT
>TRBJ1-3|.|TRBV20-1|.
CSARDRGNTIYF
TGCAGTGCTAGAGATCGGGGAAACACCATATATTTT
>TRBJ2-5|TRBD2|TRBV20-1|.
CSASPYSAGGETQYF
TGCAGTGCTAGCCCCTACTCGGCGGGGGGAGAGACCCAGTACTTC
>TRBJ2-5|.|TRBV28|.
CASSPRGGETQYF
TGTGCCAGCAGTCCCAGGGGGGGGGAGACCCAGTACTTC
>TRBJ1-1|.|TRBV11-2|.
CASSLRGVGNTEAFF
TGTGCCAGCAGCTTGAGAGGCGTGGGAAACACTGAAGCTTTCTTT
>TRBJ1-1|.|TRBV10-3|.
CAISPHGGPGGYPEAFF
TGTGCCATCAGTCCCCATGGAGGCCCCGGGGGATACCCTGAAGCTTTCTTT
>TRBJ2-3|.|TRBV28|many
CASSVGKRQTDTQYF
TGTGCCAGCAGTGTAGGGAAACGACAAACAGATACGCAGTATTTT
>TRBJ1-1|.|TRBV25-1|few
CASSEMTYTEAFF
TGTGCCAGCAGTGAAATGACCTACACTGAAGCTTTCTTT
>TRBJ1-3|TRBD1|TRBV7-6|.
CASSLDRGGGNTIYF
TGTGCCAGCAGCTTGGACAGGGGTGGTGGAAACACCATATATTTT
>TRBJ1-1|TRBD1|TRBV28|.
CASSAAGQGASGEAFF
TGTGCCAGCAGTGCTGCGGGACAGGGGGCATCGGGTGAAGCTTTCTTT
>TRBJ2-1|.|TRBV11-2|many
CASSYPSGGRTLTYNEQFF
TGTGCCAGCAGCTATCCATCCGGAGGGAGGACACTTACCTACAATGAGCAGTTCTTC
>TRBJ1-1|TRBD1|TRBV28|many
CASSSRWGQGLFEAFF
TGTGCCAGCAGTTCTCGGTGGGGACAGGGTCTCTTTGAAGCTTTCTTT
>TRBJ2-2|.|TRBV7-2|many
CASSTPRDINTGELFF
TGTGCCAGCAGCACCCCTCGGGACATAAACACCGGGGAGCTGTTTTTT
>TRBJ2-7|TRBD1|TRBV13|few
CASSSFTGTDFSYEQYF
TGTGCCAGCAGCTCCTTCACCGGGACAGATTTCTCCTACGAGCAGTACTTC
>TRBJ2-7|.|TRBV29-1|many
CSAEGRDYEQYF
TGCAGCGCAGAGGGCAGGGATTACGAGCAGTACTTC
>TRBJ2-5|TRBD2|TRBV27|.
CASSSGLAGVWAQYF
TGTGCCAGCAGTTCGGGACTAGCGGGGGTATGGGCCCAGTACTTC
>TRBJ1-1|TRBD1|TRBV28|.
CASKQGATEAFF
TGTGCCAGCAAACAGGGGGCCACTGAAGCTTTCTTT
>TRBJ2-1|.|TRBV7-2|many
CASSLVNPAYTEQFF
TGTGCCAGCAGCTTAGTTAACCCGGCTTACACTGAGCAGTTCTTC
>TRBJ2-3|.|TRBV7-9|.
CASSSGAVDTQYF
TGTGCCAGCAGCTCCGGGGCCGTAGATACGCAGTATTTT
>TRBJ2-7|.|TRBV28|few
CASSFPGSAYEQYF
TGTGCCAGCAGTTTTCCCGGTTCCGCCTACGAGCAGTACTTC
>TRBJ1-1|.|TRBV6-2/TRBV6-3|many
CASSYFGAEAFF
TGTGCCAGCAGTTACTTCGGGGCTGAAGCTTTCTTT
>TRBJ2-1|TRBD2|TRBV14|few
CASSPRLAVHNEQFF
TGTGCCAGCAGCCCCCGACTAGCAGTCCACAATGAGCAGTTCTTC
>TRBJ2-5|.|TRBV12-3/TRBV12-4|many
CASSSTGRETQYF
TGTGCCAGCAGTTCTACAGGGAGAGAGACCCAGTACTTC
>TRBJ1-1|TRBD1|TRBV7-9|many
CASSLGGQGAWNTEAFF
TGTGCCAGCAGCTTAGGGGGACAGGGGGCTTGGAACACTGAAGCTTTCTTT
>TRBJ2-2|.|TRBV24-1|.
CATERTDTGELFF
TGTGCCACCGAAAGAACAGACACCGGGGAGCTGTTTTTT
>TRBJ2-7|TRBD2|TRBV25-1|few
CASSEILASPFGEQYF
TGTGCCAGCAGTGAAATACTAGCGTCCCCTTTCGGCGAGCAGTACTTC
>TRBJ1-2|.|TRBV5-5|many
CASSLIGAEGYGYTF
TGTGCCAGCAGCTTGATAGGAGCGGAGGGTTATGGCTACACCTTC
>TRBJ1-1|.|TRBV28|few
CASSTRNTEAFF
TGTGCCAGCAGTACACGGAACACTGAAGCTTTCTTT
>TRBJ2-3|.|TRBV13|few
CASSLVDGPSTDTQYF
TGTGCCAGCAGCTTAGTTGACGGCCCTAGCACAGATACGCAGTATTTT
>TRBJ1-5|.|TRBV5-5|few
CASSSQPRQPQHF
TGTGCCAGCAGCTCACAGCCCCGGCAGCCCCAGCATTTT
>TRBJ1-1|TRBD1|TRBV3-1|few
CASSQDRGILGTEAFF
TGTGCCAGCAGCCAGGACAGGGGGATCTTAGGCACTGAAGCTTTCTTT
>TRBJ1-6|TRBD1|TRBV4-1|.
CASSQGQGLYNSPLHF
TGCGCCAGCAGCCAAGGACAGGGCTTATATAATTCACCCCTCCACTTT
>TRBJ2-1|.|TRBV7-2|few
CASSLVTSNNEQFF
TGTGCCAGCAGCTTAGTCACTTCCAACAATGAGCAGTTCTTC
>TRBJ2-1|TRBD2|TRBV10-3|.
CAIGPSGGYNEQFF
TGTGCCATCGGTCCCAGCGGGGGCTACAATGAGCAGTTCTTC
>TRBJ2-7|.|TRBV5-1|many
CASSLGVGYEQYF
TGCGCCAGCAGCTTGGGAGTGGGCTACGAGCAGTACTTC
>TRBJ2-7|TRBD2|TRBV7-8|few
CASSPAIAGGPREQYF
TGTGCCAGCAGCCCCGCCATAGCGGGAGGGCCGAGGGAGCAGTACTTC
>TRBJ2-3|TRBD2|TRBV4-2|.
CASSQDQAGGLADTQYF
TGTGCCAGCAGCCAAGATCAAGCGGGGGGCCTGGCGGATACGCAGTATTTT
>TRBJ2-2|TRBD1|TRBV6-4|many
CASSERGLNTGELFF
TGTGCCAGCAGTGAGAGGGGGCTGAACACCGGGGAGCTGTTTTTT
>TRBJ2-7|.|TRBV28|.
CASSSHGPSYEQYF
TGTGCCAGCAGTTCCCACGGGCCCTCCTACGAGCAGTACTTC
>TRBJ2-1|TRBD1|TRBV12-3/TRBV12-4|many
CASRGQGGYNEQFF
TGTGCCAGCAGGGGACAGGGGGGTTACAATGAGCAGTTCTTC
>TRBJ1-1|.|TRBV29-1|few
CSVSDTGRVTEAFF
TGCAGCGTTTCAGACACAGGGAGGGTCACTGAAGCTTTCTTT
>TRBJ2-1|.|TRBV24-1|few
CATSDIRDTYNEQFF
TGTGCCACCAGTGACATCCGGGACACCTACAATGAGCAGTTCTTC
>TRBJ2-5|.|TRBV7-8|.
CASSLDSGPQETQYF
TGTGCCAGCAGCTTAGATAGCGGCCCGCAAGAGACCCAGTACTTC
>TRBJ1-4|TRBD1|TRBV28|.
CASSSPRLDRGHEKLFF
TGTGCCAGCAGTTCACCCCGGCTTGACAGGGGTCATGAAAAACTGTTTTTT
>TRBJ2-1|.|TRBV5-1|few
CASSEGLGGGYYNEQFF
TGCGCCAGCAGCGAGGGGTTAGGAGGAGGGTATTACAATGAGCAGTTCTTC
>TRBJ2-1|.|TRBV5-6|.
CASSAAGSYNEQFF
TGTGCCAGCAGCGCGGCCGGCTCCTACAATGAGCAGTTCTTC